Below are 19 T cell receptor beta chains sequenced from a single sample in a study of blood T cell repertoires in COVID-19. TCRdb keeps only in-frame clones here, not all; method: immunoSEQ multiplex PCR. The data contain 150,000 to 180,000 clones, approximately 85% of them singletons. Sequencing used peripheral blood. These receptor sequences come from a man aged 55 to 70 with COVID-19, enrolled during active disease.

The chain uses TRBV13 and TRBJ2-1; the match to TRBD2 covers 9 bases. Germline lookup yields CDR1 PRHDT and CDR2 FYEKMQ (reference sequence). CDR3 length equals 15 residues. J lost 7 bases, V lost 3 bases, and 7 bases had no gene match. The CDR3 sequence: CASSFILAGSNEQFF. CDR3 in DNA: TGTGCCAGCAGCTTTATCCTAGCGGGAAGTAATGAGCAGTTCTTC.

The genes are TRBV7-8 and TRBJ2-5, with 13 bases aligning to TRBD2. Trimming removed 5 bases from V and 5 bases from J; junction bases left unmatched: 14. Germline V gene data show CDR1 as SGHVS and CDR2 as FQNEAQ. This CDR3 contains 18 residues. The CDR3 here is CASSRETSGGILWETQYF. In nucleotides, the CDR3 is TGTGCCAGCAGCCGAGAGACTAGCGGGGGGATCCTCTGGGAGACCCAGTACTTC.

V and J are TRBV24-1 and TRBJ2-1; 11 bases fit TRBD2. The CDR3 contains 17 residues. The germline CDR1 and CDR2 sequences are KGHDR and SFDVKD. The V gene end was trimmed by 2 bases and the J gene end by 8 bases; junction bases not matched to a gene: 10. CDR3 amino acids: CATSDSASSGRIDEQFF. CDR3 DNA sequence: TGTGCCACCAGTGATTCTGCTTCTAGCGGGAGGATCGATGAGCAGTTCTTC.

V gene TRBV19 combines with J gene TRBJ2-7; 9 bases are a match to TRBD1. The ends lost 4 bases at V and 5 bases at J; junction bases unmatched: 12. The CDR3 sequence is 16 residues long. The germline CDR1 and CDR2 sequences are LNHDA and SQIVND (reference sequence). The DNA for the CDR3 is TGTGCCAGTAGTAAATCCGGGACAGGGAATGTCGACGAGCAGTACTTC. It translates to CASSKSGTGNVDEQYF.

This clone showed up just a few times. This chain connects TRBV25-1 to TRBJ1-1, with D perhaps matching TRBD1 (6 bases). V dropped 4 bases and J dropped 8 bases, with 8 bases sitting between them. CDR1 MGHDK and CDR2 SYGVNS come from the germline V gene. This CDR3 is 11 amino acids long. CDR3 in amino acids: CASSVGAEAFF. The CDR3 region has the DNA TGTGCCAGCAGTGTGGGGGCCGAAGCTTTCTTT.

V usage is TRBV5-1 and J usage is TRBJ2-7, with 7 bases aligning to TRBD1. Germline-derived CDR1 and CDR2 are SGHRS and YFSETQ. The CDR3 is made up of 14 amino acids. The ends lost 5 bases at V and 7 bases at J; junction bases unmatched: 12. The CDR3 DNA sequence: TGCGCCAGCAGGTCACAGGGGTCCTCCTGGGAGCAGTACTTC. It specifies CASRSQGSSWEQYF. Complete variable domain (other parts from reference TRBV5-1 and TRBJ2-7): KAGVTQTPRYLIKTRGQQVTLSCSPISGHRSVSWYQQTPGQGLQFLFEYFSETQRNKGNFPGRFSGRQFSNSRSEMNVSTLELGDSALYLCASRSQGSSWEQYFGPGTRLTVT.

The count of this clone is one. The V gene is TRBV7-2, the J gene TRBJ1-6, with TRBD1 matching over 7 bases. In germline, CDR1 is SGHTA, CDR2 FQGNSA. The V segment lost 5 bases and the J segment 8 bases; nucleotides outside the gene matches: 3. This CDR3 has 13 residues. The CDR3 nucleotides are TGTGCCAGCAGCGCCGACAGGGATTCACCCCTCCACTTT. Residues: CASSADRDSPLHF.

The chain uses TRBV7-2 and TRBJ2-7; a possible D gene is TRBD2 (6 bases). The CDR3 runs 13 residues. Germline V gene data show CDR1 as SGHTA and CDR2 as FQGNSA. V was pared by 5 bases and J by 7 bases, with 15 bases between. CDR3 DNA sequence: TGTGCCAGCAGCCTCCACGGGAGTTGGGAGCAGTACTTC. Translating gives CASSLHGSWEQYF. The full variable domain, completed using reference TRBV7-2 and TRBJ2-7, is GAGVSQSPSNKVTEKGKDVELRCDPISGHTALYWYRQSLGQGLEFLIYFQGNSAPDKSGLPSDRFSAERTGGSVSTLTIQRTQQEDSAVYLCASSLHGSWEQYFGPGTRLTVT.

The chain joins TRBV3-1 (or the pseudogene TRBV3-2) to TRBJ2-4; the D gene is possibly TRBD2 (6 bases). Germline V gives CDR1 LGHDT, CDR2 YNNKEL (reference sequence). The V gene lost 1 base and the J gene lost 8 bases, with 21 bases spanning the gap. The CDR3 has 17 amino acids. The CDR3 protein is CASSQGETSHRGYIQYF. The CDR3 DNA is TGTGCCAGCAGCCAAGGTGAGACAAGCCATCGGGGGTACATTCAGTACTTC.

The CDR3 coding sequence is TGTGCCAGCAGGAGGACAGCGACAACCGGGGAGCTGTTTTTT. Amino acid sequence: CASRRTATTGELFF. The chain couples TRBV6-5 to TRBJ2-2; perhaps TRBD1 as D (6 bases). Looked up from germline, CDR1 is MNHEY and CDR2 is SVGAGI. The CDR3 loop spans 14 amino acids. The V end lost 6 bases, the J end lost 5 bases, and 13 bases lay between the germline ends.

CDR3 coding DNA: TGTGCCAGCAACCGACGTGGGACAGGGAATCAGCCCCAGCATTTT. Its protein is CASNRRGTGNQPQHF. This rearrangement joins TRBV5-6 to TRBJ1-5; 9 bases align to TRBD1. V dropped 6 bases and J dropped 4; count of bases not matched to a gene: 8. CDR3 length: 15 amino acids. Germline V lookup: CDR1 SGHDT, CDR2 YYEEEE.

The chain uses TRBV3-1 (or the pseudogene TRBV3-2) and TRBJ2-7; 8 bases are shared with TRBD1. The V segment lost 7 bases and the J segment 5 bases; nucleotides outside the gene matches: 7. CDR3 length: 13 residues. The germline CDR1 and CDR2 sequences are LGHDT and YNNKEL (reference sequence). The CDR3 reads CASIRTGSNEQYF. CDR3 DNA: TGTGCCAGCATCAGGACAGGGAGTAACGAGCAGTACTTC.

Of note for this clone: Distinct nucleotide sequences in the sample also encode this CDR3. The rearrangement joins TRBV7-9 to TRBJ2-7; possibly TRBD1 for D (5 bases). Germline V CDR1 and CDR2: SEHNR, FQNEAQ (reference sequence). The CDR3 runs to 13 residues. Trimming left V 1 base short and J 7 bases short, with 11 bases between. This CDR3 is CASSLGQGGEQYF. The DNA for the CDR3 is TGTGCCAGCAGCTTAGGCCAGGGCGGAGAGCAGTACTTC.

J is TRBJ2-5 and V is TRBV7-2, with TRBD2 as a possible D gene (6 bases). CDR1 is SGHTA and CDR2 is FQGNSA in the germline V gene. This CDR3 is 15 amino acids long. Trimming took 5 bases from V and 1 from J, leaving 14 bases between them. The CDR3 sequence: CASSERSSGQETQYF. The DNA for the CDR3 is TGTGCCAGCAGCGAAAGGAGTAGCGGCCAAGAGACCCAGTACTTC.

The V call is TRBV7-8, the J call TRBJ1-6, with 9 bases aligning to TRBD1. CDR1 and CDR2 from the germline V gene are SGHVS and FQNEAQ. The V segment lost 5 bases and the J segment 6 bases; nucleotides outside the gene matches: 5. The CDR3 runs 15 residues. The CDR3 protein is CASSKTGGPNSPLHF. The CDR3 DNA sequence: TGTGCCAGCAGCAAAACAGGGGGCCCTAATTCACCCCTCCACTTT.

The chain carries TRBV5-4 and TRBJ2-5, with D perhaps matching TRBD1 (5 bases). The CDR3 sequence is 13 residues long. V was clipped by 2 bases and J by 5 bases, with 10 bases between them. Germline V gene sequence: CDR1 SGHNT, CDR2 YYREEE (reference sequence). CDR3 nucleotides: TGTGCCAGCAGCTTAGGGGTGGTGGAGACCCAGTACTTC. Residues: CASSLGVVETQYF.

The chain carries TRBV7-3 and TRBJ2-5, with 8 bases lining up with TRBD1. V lost 3 bases and J lost 5; bases outside the gene matches: 5. Germline V gives CDR1 SGHTA, CDR2 FQGTGA. The CDR3 runs 14 residues. The CDR3 loop reads CASSLGTGRETQYF. The CDR3 DNA reads as TGTGCCAGCAGCTTGGGGACAGGACGGGAGACCCAGTACTTC.

CDR3 residues: CASISAGTGHETQYF. In DNA form, the CDR3 reads TGTGCCAGCATTTCGGCGGGTACTGGTCACGAGACCCAGTACTTC. The chain couples TRBV28 to TRBJ2-5, with D possibly matching TRBD2 (5 bases). Germline CDR1 is MDHEN and CDR2 is SYDVKM. This CDR3 has 15 amino acids. V was shortened by 7 bases and J by 5 bases, with 20 bases between the two germline ends.

The chain couples TRBV5-1 to TRBJ1-3, with D uncertain. Trimming took 7 bases from V and 0 from J, leaving 5 bases between them. The CDR3 length is 12 residues. Germline-derived CDR1 and CDR2 are SGHRS and YFSETQ. The CDR3 DNA is TGCGCCAGCGGCAACTCTGGAAACACCATATATTTT. This codes for CASGNSGNTIYF.